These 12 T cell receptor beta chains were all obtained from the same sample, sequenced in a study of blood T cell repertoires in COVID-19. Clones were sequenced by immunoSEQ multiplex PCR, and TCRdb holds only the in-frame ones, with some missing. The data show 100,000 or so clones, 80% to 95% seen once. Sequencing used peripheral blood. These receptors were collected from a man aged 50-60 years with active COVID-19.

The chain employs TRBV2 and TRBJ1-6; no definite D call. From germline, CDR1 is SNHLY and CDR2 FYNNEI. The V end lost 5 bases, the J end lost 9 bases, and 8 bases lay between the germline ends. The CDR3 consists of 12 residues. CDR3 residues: CASSPGSSPLHF. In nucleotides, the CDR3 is TGTGCCAGCAGTCCGGGGAGTTCACCCCTCCACTTT. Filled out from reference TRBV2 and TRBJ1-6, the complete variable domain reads EPEVTQTPSHQVTQMGQEVILRCVPISNHLYFYWYRQILGQKVEFLVSFYNNEISEKSEIFDDQFSVERPDGSNFTLKIRSTKLEDSAMYFCASSPGSSPLHFGNGTRLTVT.

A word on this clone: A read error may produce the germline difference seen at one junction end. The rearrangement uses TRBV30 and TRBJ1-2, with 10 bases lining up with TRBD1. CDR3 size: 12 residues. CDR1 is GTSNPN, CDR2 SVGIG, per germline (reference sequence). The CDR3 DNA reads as TGTGCCTGGAGTGTAGATTGGGACAGGGGCGTCTTT. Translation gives CAWSVDWDRGVF. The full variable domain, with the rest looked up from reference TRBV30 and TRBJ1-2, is SQTIHQWPATLVQPVGSPLSLECTVEGTSNPNLYWYRQAAGRGLQLLFYSVGIGQISSEVPQNLSASRPQDRQFILSSKKLLLSDSGFYLCAWSVDWDRGVFGSGTRLTVV.

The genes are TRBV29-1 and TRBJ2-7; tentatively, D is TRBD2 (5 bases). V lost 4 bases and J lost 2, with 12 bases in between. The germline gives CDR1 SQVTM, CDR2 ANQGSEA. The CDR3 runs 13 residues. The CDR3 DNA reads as TGCAGCGTTGCGCGCAGCGGACCCTACGAGCAGTACTTC. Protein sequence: CSVARSGPYEQYF.

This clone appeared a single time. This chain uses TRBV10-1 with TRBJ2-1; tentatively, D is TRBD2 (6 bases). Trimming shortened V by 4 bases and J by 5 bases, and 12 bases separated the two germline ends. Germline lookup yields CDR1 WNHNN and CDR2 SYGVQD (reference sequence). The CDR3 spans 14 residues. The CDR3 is CASSGTPGDNEQFF. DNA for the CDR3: TGCGCCAGCAGTGGGACTCCGGGGGACAATGAGCAGTTCTTC.

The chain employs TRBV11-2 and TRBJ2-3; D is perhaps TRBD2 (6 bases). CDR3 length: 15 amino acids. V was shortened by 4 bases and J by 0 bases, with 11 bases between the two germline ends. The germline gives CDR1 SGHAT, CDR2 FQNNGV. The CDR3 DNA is TGTGCCAGCAGCTCAACACGGGGGAGCACAGATACGCAGTATTTT. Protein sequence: CASSSTRGSTDTQYF. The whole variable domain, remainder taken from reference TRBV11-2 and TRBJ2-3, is EAGVAQSPRYKIIEKRQSVAFWCNPISGHATLYWYQQILGQGPKLLIQFQNNGVVDDSQLPKDRFSAERLKGVDSTLKIQPAKLEDSAVYLCASSSTRGSTDTQYFGPGTRLTVL.

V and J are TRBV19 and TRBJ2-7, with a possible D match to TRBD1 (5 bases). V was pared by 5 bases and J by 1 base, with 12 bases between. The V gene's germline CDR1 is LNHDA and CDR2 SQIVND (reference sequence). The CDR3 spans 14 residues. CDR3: CASSVGAPSYEQYF. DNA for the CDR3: TGTGCCAGTAGTGTTGGGGCCCCTTCCTACGAGCAGTACTTC. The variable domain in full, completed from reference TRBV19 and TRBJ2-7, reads DGGITQSPKYLFRKEGQNVTLSCEQNLNHDAMYWYRQDPGQGLRLIYYSQIVNDFQKGDIAEGYSVSREKKESFPLTVTSAQKNPTAFYLCASSVGAPSYEQYFGPGTRLTVT.

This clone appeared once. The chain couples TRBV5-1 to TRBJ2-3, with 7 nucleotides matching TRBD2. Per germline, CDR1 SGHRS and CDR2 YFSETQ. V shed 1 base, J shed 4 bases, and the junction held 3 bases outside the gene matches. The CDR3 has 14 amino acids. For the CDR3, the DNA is TGCGCCAGCAGCTTGACGGGAGGAGCAGATACGCAGTATTTT. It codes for CASSLTGGADTQYF.

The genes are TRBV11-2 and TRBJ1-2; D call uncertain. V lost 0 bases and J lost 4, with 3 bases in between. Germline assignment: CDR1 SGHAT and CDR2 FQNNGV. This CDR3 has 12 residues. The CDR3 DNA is TGTGCCAGCAGCTTAGACAGCTATGGCTACACCTTC. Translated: CASSLDSYGYTF.

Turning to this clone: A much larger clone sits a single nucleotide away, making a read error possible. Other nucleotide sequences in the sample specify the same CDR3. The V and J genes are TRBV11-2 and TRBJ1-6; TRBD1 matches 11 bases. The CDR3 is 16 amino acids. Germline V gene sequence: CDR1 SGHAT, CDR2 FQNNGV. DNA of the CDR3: TGTGCCAGCAGTTTAGTCGGACAGGGGGCTACTTCACCCCTCCACTTT. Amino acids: CASSLVGQGATSPLHF. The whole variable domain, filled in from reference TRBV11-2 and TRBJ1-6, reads EAGVAQSPRYKIIEKRQSVAFWCNPISGHATLYWYQQILGQGPKLLIQFQNNGVVDDSQLPKDRFSAERLKGVDSTLKIQPAKLEDSAVYLCASSLVGQGATSPLHFGNGTRLTVT.

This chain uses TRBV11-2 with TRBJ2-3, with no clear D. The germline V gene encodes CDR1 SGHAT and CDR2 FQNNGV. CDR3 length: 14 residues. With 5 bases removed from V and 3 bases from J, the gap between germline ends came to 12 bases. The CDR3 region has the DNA TGTGCCAGCAGCCAAAGGCCAGGAACAGATACGCAGTATTTT. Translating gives CASSQRPGTDTQYF.

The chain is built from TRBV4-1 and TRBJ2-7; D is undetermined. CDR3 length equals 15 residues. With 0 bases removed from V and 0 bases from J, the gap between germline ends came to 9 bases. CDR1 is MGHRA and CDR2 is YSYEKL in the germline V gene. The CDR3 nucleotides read TGCGCCAGCAGCCAAGAACGAGGCGCCTCCTACGAGCAGTACGTC. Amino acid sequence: CASSQERGASYEQYV.

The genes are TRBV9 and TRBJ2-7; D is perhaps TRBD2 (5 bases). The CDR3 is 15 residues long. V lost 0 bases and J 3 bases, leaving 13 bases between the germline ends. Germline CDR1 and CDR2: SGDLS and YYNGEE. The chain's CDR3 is CASSVGFSGNYEQYF. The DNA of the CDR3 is TGTGCCAGCAGCGTAGGGTTCAGCGGAAACTACGAGCAGTACTTC.